The rows below give T cell receptor beta chains drawn from one sample of a study of T cell changes during pregnancy in multiple sclerosis. Sequencing used immunoSEQ multiplex PCR; TCRdb keeps in-frame clones, though not all of them. Among under 75,000 clones listed, about 89% were seen once. Source: CD4+ T cells from peripheral blood mononuclear cells, taken after pregnancy. These receptors came from a female donor in good health, enrolled as a control in a pregnancy study. The conserved cysteine and the conserved F or W are not part of the CDR3 here.

TRBJ2-3,TRBV13,ASSFGGVGTDTQY
TRBJ2-7,TRBV10-2,ASSDGGGSYEQY
TRBJ1-2,TRBV6-5,ASSQAWNYGYT
TRBJ1-5,TRBV27,ASSLSGGLPQH
TRBJ2-1,TRBV4-2,ASSQPTGGGAAGYNEQF
TRBJ1-1,TRBV5-5,ASKLRYGGVTEAF
TRBJ2-3,TRBV19,ASSTTGSLDTQY
TRBJ1-2,TRBV9,ASSVDWGRGYGYT
TRBJ2-7,TRBV4-1,ASSARDPGNLYEQY
TRBJ1-2,TRBV27,ASSLTQRGIYGYT
TRBJ1-2,TRBV7-2,ASSPVTGINGYT
TRBJ2-7,TRBV11-2,ASSLLSYEQY
TRBJ2-5,TRBV6-1,ASSEPVSRGETQY
TRBJ1-3,TRBV13,ASSQRTAFSGNTIY
TRBJ2-5,TRBV11-3,ASKMAGGLQETQY
TRBJ2-1,TRBV5-1,ASSFLAGGPEQF
TRBJ1-2,TRBV9,ASSAGGSYGYT
TRBJ2-3,TRBV10-3,AIDQGTDTQY
TRBJ2-7,TRBV6-5,ASSSHGTGRSYEQY
TRBJ1-2,TRBV2,ASSDRDGYT
TRBJ1-1,TRBV7-8,ASSPRRDGTEAF
TRBJ1-1,TRBV14,ASSQGGQGINTEAF
TRBJ2-7,TRBV5-4,ASSSYRQGGEQY
TRBJ2-6,TRBV2,ASSERESGANVLT
TRBJ2-1,TRBV11-2,ASSSDRGYNEQF
TRBJ1-5,TRBV7-2,ASSPKGEGQPQH
TRBJ2-3,TRBV19,ASSGGGGRGGSKGTDTQY
TRBJ2-1,TRBV27,ASSSSRDRDSGNEQF
TRBJ1-2,TRBV15,ATSREMTGHGYT
TRBJ2-5,TRBV20-1,SAYQETQY
TRBJ1-4,TRBV29-1,SVASRSTNEKLF
TRBJ2-5,TRBV19,ASSTTSGQETQY
TRBJ2-5,TRBV5-4,ASSREGQGETQY
TRBJ1-5,TRBV19,ASSILGQVPNQPQH
TRBJ2-5,TRBV5-1,ASSLAGRGDQETQY
TRBJ1-1,TRBV4-3,ASSQNRGGVSEAF
TRBJ2-5,TRBV6-6,ASREITGPRETQY
TRBJ1-1,TRBV6-4,ASIRWTEAF
TRBJ1-4,TRBV6-1,ASSQLTAQNEKLF
TRBJ1-3,TRBV1,TSSQEGRASGNTIY
TRBJ1-2,TRBV9,ASSVEPRQNYGYT
TRBJ2-1,TRBV6-4,ASSEDRSSYNEQF
TRBJ2-7,TRBV6-5,ASSYRLPSRGYEQY
TRBJ1-2,TRBV4-1,ASSQAQGYGYT
TRBJ1-5,TRBV10-3,AISATVRNQPQH
TRBJ1-6,TRBV6-5,ASSVGLNSPLH
TRBJ1-6,TRBV5-4,ASSRGSGRADSPLH
TRBJ1-3,TRBV6-1,ASSGGDLQRGNTIY
TRBJ1-2,TRBV5-1,ASRIKQGAGYT
TRBJ2-2,TRBV9,ASSVDPSSTGELF
TRBJ2-5,TRBV11-2,ASSLFSGGETQY
TRBJ1-2,TRBV18,ASSSGQGRISYGYT
TRBJ1-1,TRBV7-8,ASSLGGLVNIAF
TRBJ2-7,TRBV7-2,ASSLQGIKREQY
TRBJ1-1,TRBV5-3,ARSRLRQGATNTEAF
TRBJ2-2,TRBV5-1,ASSSRPTGANTGELF
TRBJ2-7,TRBV18,ASSPFRDRVNEQY
TRBJ1-6,TRBV6-1,ASSEISRADSPLH